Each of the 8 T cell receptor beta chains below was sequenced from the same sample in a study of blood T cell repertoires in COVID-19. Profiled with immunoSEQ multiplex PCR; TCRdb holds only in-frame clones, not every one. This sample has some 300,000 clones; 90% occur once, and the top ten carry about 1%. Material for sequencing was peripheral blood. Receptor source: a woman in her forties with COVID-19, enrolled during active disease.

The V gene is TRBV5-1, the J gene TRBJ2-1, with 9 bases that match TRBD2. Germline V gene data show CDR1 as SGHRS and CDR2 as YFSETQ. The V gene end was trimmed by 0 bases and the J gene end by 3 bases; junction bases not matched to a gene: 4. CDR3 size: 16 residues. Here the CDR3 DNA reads TGCGCCAGCAGCTTGGGAGCGGGGGGCCACTACAATGAGCAGTTCTTC. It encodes CASSLGAGGHYNEQFF.

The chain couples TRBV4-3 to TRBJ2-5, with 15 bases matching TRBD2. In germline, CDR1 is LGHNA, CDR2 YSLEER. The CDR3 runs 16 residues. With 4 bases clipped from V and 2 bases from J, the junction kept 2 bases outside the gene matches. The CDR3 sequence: CASSLGLAGGQETQYF. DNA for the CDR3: TGCGCCAGCAGCCTTGGACTAGCGGGAGGGCAAGAGACCCAGTACTTC.

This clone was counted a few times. In DNA, the CDR3 is TGTGCCAGTAGGGGACAGGCCAAGCAGTACTTC. It translates to CASRGQAKQYF. V usage is TRBV19 and J usage is TRBJ2-7; 8 bases agree with TRBD1. This CDR3 is 11 amino acids long. J lost 8 bases, V lost 6 bases, and 3 bases had no gene match. The germline V gene encodes CDR1 LNHDA and CDR2 SQIVND (reference sequence).

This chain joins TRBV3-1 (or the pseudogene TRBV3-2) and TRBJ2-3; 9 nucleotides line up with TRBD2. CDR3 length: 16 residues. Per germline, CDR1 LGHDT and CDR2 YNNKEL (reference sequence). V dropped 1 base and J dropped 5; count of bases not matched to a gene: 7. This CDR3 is CASSQGPAGGRDTQYF. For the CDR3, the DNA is TGTGCCAGCAGCCAAGGGCCAGCGGGGGGCCGAGATACGCAGTATTTT.

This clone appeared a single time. CDR3 coding DNA: TGTGCCAGCAGCTTAGCTGGCAGGGGTCATGCTAATGAAAAACTGTTTTTT. Residues: CASSLAGRGHANEKLFF. The chain joins TRBV7-9 to TRBJ1-4, with TRBD1 as a possible D gene (6 bases). V shed 0 bases and J shed 3 bases, with 14 bases lying between them. Germline V gene sequence: CDR1 SEHNR, CDR2 FQNEAQ (reference sequence). The CDR3 consists of 17 residues.

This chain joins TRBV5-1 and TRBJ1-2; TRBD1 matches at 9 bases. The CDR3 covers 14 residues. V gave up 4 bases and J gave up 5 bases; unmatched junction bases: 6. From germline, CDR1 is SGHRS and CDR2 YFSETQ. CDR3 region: CASSPGTGYYGYTF. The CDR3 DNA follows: TGCGCCAGCAGCCCCGGGACAGGGTATTATGGCTACACCTTC.

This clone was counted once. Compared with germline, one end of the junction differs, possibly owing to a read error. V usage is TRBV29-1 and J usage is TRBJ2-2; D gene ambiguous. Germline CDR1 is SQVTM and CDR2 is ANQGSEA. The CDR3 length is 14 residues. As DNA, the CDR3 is TGCAGCGTTGCCGCGCGGTACAACACGGGGGAGCTGTTTTTT. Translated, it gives CSVAARYNTGELFF.

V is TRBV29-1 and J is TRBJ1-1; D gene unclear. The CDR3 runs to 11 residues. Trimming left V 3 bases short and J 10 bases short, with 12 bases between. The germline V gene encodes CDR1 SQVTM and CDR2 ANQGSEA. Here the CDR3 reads CSVDVSEGAFF. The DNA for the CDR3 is TGCAGCGTTGATGTCAGTGAGGGAGCTTTCTTT. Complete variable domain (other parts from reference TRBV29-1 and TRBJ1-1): SAVISQKPSRDICQRGTSLTIQCQVDSQVTMMFWYRQQPGQSLTLIATANQGSEATYESGFVIDKFPISRPNLTFSTLTVSNMSPEDSSIYLCSVDVSEGAFFGQGTRLTVV.